This entry is about one T cell receptor (beta chain). The target antigen is unknown. This sample stems from a study of T cell responses to AZD1222 COVID-19 vaccine. Study as a whole: Second doses at about 4 or about 12 weeks were pooled. Points from the study as a whole: Two AZD1222 administrations were followed by greater Spike-specific TCR breadth and depth. Baseline seropositivity occurred in only a handful of AZD1222 recipients. Females outnumbered males among donors, who were mostly white British; clonal diversity was possibly underestimated.

Per the germline V gene, CDR1 is MNHEY and CDR2 is SMNVEV (reference sequence). The ends lost 5 bases at V and 2 bases at J; junction bases unmatched: 7. This CDR3 has 15 residues. TCRdb keeps only in-frame clones here, not all; method: immunoSEQ multiplex PCR. The sample holds some 86,000 clones, 92% seen once. The sample in question was peripheral blood, obtained on day 0 of AZD1222 vaccination. This TCR was sampled from an adult in good health. The chain joins TRBV27 to TRBJ2-3; 7 bases agree with TRBD2. The CDR3 DNA sequence: TGTGCCAGCAGTCTAGCGGTAGGAAACACAGATACGCAGTATTTT. Amino acid sequence: CASSLAVGNTDTQYF.